This T cell receptor beta chain was found in a study of CD8+ T cells in alopecia areata. As regards this clone: Its antigen is not known.

Following extraction, RNA underwent reverse transcription to cDNA, which served as the sequencing template. Generated by immunoSEQ multiplex PCR, the TCRdb table keeps only in-frame clones and is missing some. The table includes approximately 130,000 clones, over 60% detected once. As to treatment: oral pan-JAK inhibitor, 5-10 mg twice daily. Study-level findings and limits: Scalp samples also yield sequences from resident alphabeta T cells of normal skin. Tofacitinib significantly decreased scalp clonality and expanded CD8+ clones among top 100.

The sequence was collected from a human donor with alopecia areata. This specimen consisted of CD4+ T cells sorted from blood, obtained at week 4, from a patient treated with tofacitinib.

CDR3 coding DNA: TGTGCCAGCAGAACCGGGACAGGGTCGGATCAGCCCCAGCATTTT. It codes for CASRTGTGSDQPQHF. The rearrangement joins TRBV2 to TRBJ1-5; 9 nucleotides match TRBD1. The V gene end was trimmed by 6 bases and the J gene end by 5 bases; junction bases not matched to a gene: 8. The length of the CDR3 is 15 residues. Germline V gene data show CDR1 as SNHLY and CDR2 as FYNNEI.